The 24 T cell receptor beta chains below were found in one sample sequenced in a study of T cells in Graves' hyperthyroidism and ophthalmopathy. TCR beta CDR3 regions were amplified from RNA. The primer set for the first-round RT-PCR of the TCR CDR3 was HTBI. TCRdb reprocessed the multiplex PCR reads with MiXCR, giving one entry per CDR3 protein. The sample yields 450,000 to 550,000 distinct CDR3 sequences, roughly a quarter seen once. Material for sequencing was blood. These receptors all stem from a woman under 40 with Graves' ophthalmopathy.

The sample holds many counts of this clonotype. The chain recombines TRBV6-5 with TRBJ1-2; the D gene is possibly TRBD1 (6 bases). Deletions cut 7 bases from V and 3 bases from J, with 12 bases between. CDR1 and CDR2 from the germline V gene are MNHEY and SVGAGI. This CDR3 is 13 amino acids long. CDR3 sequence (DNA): TGTGCCAGCACGGGGGGCCCAGACTATGGCTACACCTTC. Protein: CASTGGPDYGYTF.

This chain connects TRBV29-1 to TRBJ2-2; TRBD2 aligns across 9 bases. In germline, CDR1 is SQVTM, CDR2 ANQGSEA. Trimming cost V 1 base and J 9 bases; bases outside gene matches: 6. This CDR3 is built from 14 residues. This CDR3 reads CSVEAGASGRELFF. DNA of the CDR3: TGCAGCGTTGAAGCGGGGGCTAGCGGGAGGGAGCTGTTTTTT.

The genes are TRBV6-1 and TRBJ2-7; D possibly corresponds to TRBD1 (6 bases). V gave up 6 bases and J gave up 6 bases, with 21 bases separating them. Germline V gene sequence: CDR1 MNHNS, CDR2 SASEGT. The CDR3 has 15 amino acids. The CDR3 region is CASSPDRPPYGEQYF. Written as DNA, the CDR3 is TGTGCCAGCAGCCCCGACAGGCCACCGTACGGCGAGCAGTACTTC.

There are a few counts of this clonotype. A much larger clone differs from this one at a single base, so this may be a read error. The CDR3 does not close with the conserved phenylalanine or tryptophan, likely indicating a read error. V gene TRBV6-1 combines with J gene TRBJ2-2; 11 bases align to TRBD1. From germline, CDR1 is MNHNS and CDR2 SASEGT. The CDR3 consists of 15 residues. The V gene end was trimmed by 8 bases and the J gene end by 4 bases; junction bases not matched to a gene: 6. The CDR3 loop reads CASVAGTGGTGELFS. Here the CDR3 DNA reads TGTGCCAGCGTCGCCGGGACAGGGGGCACCGGGGAGCTGTTTTCT.

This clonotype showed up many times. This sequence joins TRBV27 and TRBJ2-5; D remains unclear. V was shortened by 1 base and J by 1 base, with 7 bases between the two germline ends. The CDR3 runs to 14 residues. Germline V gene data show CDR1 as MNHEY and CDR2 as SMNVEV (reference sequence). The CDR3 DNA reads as TGTGCCAGCAGTTTATTGGGTTCCCAAGAGACCCAGTACTTC. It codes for CASSLLGSQETQYF.

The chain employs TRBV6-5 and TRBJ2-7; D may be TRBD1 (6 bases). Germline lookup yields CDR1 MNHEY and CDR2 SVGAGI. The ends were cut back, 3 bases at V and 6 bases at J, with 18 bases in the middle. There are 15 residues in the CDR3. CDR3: CASSYLLRGRGEQYF. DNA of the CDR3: TGTGCCAGCAGTTATCTTCTCAGGGGACGGGGCGAGCAGTACTTC.

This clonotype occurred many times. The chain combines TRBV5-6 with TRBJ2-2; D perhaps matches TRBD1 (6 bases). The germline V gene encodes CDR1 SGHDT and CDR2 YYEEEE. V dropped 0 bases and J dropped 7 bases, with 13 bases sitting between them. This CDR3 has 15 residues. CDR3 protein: CASSLDRVRRGELFF. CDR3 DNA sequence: TGTGCCAGCAGCTTGGACAGGGTGCGACGCGGGGAGCTGTTTTTT.

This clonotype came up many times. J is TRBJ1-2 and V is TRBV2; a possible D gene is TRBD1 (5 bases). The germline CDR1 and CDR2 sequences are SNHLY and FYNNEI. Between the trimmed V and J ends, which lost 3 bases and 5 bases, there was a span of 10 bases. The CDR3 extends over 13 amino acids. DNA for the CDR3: TGTGCCAGCAGTGACAGGGTTTTTTATGGCTACACCTTC. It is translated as CASSDRVFYGYTF.

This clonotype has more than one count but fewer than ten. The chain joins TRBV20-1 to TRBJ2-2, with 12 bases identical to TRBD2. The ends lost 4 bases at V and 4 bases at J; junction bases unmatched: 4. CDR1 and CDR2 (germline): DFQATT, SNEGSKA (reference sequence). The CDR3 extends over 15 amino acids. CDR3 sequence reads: CSAKASGGGTGELFF. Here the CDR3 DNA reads TGCAGTGCTAAGGCTAGCGGGGGGGGCACCGGGGAGCTGTTTTTT.

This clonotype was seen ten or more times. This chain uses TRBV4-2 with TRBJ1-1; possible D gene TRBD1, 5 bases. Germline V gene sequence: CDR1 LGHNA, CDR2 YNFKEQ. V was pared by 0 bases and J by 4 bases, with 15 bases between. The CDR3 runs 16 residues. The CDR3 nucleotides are TGTGCCAGCAGCCAAGATTGGCAGGGCTGGGGCACTGAAGCTTTCTTT. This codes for CASSQDWQGWGTEAFF.

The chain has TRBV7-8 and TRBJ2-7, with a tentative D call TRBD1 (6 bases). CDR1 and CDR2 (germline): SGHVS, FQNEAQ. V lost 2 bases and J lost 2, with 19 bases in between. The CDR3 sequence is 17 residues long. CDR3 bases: TGTGCCAGCAGCTTAACCGGGGCAGGGGATAGTCCCTACGAGCAGTACTTC. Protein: CASSLTGAGDSPYEQYF. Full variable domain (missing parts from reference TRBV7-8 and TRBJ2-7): GAGVSQSPRYKVAKRGQDVALRCDPISGHVSLFWYQQALGQGPEFLTYFQNEAQLDKSGLPSDRFFAERPEGSVSTLKIQRTQQEDSAVYLCASSLTGAGDSPYEQYFGPGTRLTVT.

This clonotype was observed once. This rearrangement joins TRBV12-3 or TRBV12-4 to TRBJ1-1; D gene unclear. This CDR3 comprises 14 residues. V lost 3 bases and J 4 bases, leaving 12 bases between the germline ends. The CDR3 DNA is TGTGCCAGCAGTTTGCATGATTGGGGCACTGAAGCTTTCTTT. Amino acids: CASSLHDWGTEAFF.

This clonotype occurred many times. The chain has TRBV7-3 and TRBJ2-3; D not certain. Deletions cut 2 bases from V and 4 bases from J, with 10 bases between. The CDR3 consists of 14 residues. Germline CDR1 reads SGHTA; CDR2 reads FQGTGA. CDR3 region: CASSLVREADTQYF. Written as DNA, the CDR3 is TGTGCCAGCAGCTTAGTAAGGGAAGCAGATACGCAGTATTTT.

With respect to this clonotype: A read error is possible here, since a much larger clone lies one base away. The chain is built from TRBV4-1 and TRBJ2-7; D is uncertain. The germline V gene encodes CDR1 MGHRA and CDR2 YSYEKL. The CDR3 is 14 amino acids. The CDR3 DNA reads TGCGCCAGCAGCCAAGAGAACAAACACGACGAGCGGTACTTC. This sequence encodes CASSQENKHDERYF.

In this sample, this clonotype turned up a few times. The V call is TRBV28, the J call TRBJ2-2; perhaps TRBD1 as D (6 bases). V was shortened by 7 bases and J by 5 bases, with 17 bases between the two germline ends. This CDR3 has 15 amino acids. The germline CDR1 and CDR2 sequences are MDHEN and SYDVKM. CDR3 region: CASKRSGQSTGELFF. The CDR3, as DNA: TGTGCCAGCAAGAGATCGGGACAATCAACCGGGGAGCTGTTTTTT.

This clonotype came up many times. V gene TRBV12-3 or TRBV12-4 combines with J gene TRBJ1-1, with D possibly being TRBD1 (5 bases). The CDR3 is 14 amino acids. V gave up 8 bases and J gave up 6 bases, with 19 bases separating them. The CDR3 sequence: CASYSTGGGPEAFF. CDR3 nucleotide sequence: TGTGCCAGCTATTCAACGGGGGGTGGGCCTGAAGCTTTCTTT.

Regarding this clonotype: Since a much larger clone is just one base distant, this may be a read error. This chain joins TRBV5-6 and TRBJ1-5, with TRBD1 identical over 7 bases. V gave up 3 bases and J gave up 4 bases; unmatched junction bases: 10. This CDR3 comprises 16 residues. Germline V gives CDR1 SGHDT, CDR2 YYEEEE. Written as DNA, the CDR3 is TGTGCCAGCAGCTGTTACAGGGGCCCAGGGAATCAGCCCCAGCATTTT. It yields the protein CASSCYRGPGNQPQHF. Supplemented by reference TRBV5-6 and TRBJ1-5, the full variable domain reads DAGVTQSPTHLIKTRGQQVTLRCSPKSGHDTVSWYQQALGQGPQFIFQYYEEEERQRGNFPDRFSGHQFPNYSSELNVNALLLGDSALYLCASSCYRGPGNQPQHFGDGTRLSIL.

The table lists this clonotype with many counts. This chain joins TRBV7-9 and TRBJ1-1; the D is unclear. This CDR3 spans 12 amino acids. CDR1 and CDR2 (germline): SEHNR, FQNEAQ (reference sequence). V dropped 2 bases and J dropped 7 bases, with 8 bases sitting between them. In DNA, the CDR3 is TGTGCCAGCAGCTTATCAGGCCTTGAAGCTTTCTTT. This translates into CASSLSGLEAFF.

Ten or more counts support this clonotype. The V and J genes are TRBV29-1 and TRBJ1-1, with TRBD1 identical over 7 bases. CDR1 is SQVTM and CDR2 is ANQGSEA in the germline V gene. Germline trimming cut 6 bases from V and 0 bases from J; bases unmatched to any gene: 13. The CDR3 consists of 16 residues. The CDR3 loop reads CSVNEGAPLMNTEAFF. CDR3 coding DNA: TGCAGCGTGAACGAGGGGGCACCCTTGATGAACACTGAAGCTTTCTTT. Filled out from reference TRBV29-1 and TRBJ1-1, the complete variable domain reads SAVISQKPSRDICQRGTSLTIQCQVDSQVTMMFWYRQQPGQSLTLIATANQGSEATYESGFVIDKFPISRPNLTFSTLTVSNMSPEDSSIYLCSVNEGAPLMNTEAFFGQGTRLTVV.

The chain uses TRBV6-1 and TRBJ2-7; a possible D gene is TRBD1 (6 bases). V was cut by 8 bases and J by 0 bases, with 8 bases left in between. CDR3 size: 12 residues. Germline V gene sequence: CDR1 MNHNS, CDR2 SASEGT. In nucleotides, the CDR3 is TGTGCCAGCCTGGACAGCTCCTACGAGCAGTACTTC. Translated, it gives CASLDSSYEQYF.

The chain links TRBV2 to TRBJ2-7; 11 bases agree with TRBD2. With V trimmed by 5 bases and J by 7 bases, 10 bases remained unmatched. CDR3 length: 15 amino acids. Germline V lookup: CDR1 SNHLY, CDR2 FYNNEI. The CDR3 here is CASSSYSGRAKEQYF. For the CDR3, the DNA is TGTGCCAGCAGTTCGTATAGCGGGAGGGCCAAAGAGCAGTACTTC.

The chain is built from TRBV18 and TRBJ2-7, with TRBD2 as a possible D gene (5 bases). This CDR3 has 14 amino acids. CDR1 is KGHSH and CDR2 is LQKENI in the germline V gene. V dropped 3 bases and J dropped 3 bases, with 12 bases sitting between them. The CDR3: CASSPQDGNYEQYF. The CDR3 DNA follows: TGTGCCAGCTCACCCCAGGACGGGAACTACGAGCAGTACTTC.

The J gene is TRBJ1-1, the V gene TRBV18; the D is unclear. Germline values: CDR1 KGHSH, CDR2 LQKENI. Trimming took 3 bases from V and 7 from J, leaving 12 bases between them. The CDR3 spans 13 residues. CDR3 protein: CASSPTGIYEAFF. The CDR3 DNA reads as TGTGCCAGCTCACCGACTGGGATTTATGAAGCTTTCTTT.

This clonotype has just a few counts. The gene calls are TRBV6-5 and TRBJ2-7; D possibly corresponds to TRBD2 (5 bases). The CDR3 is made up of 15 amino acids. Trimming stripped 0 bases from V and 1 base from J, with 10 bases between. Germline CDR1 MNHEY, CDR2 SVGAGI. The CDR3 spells CASSYSVGASYEQYF. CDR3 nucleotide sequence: TGTGCCAGCAGTTACTCAGTGGGAGCGTCCTACGAGCAGTACTTC.